Each of the 2 T cell receptor beta chains below was sequenced from the same sample in a study of identical twins. MiXCR, applied by TCRdb to the 5' RACE reads, yields one record per CDR3 protein. The sample has under 500,000 distinct CDR3 sequences, 13% to 15% seen once. These same records also appear under a second study, on yellow fever vaccine responses in identical twins.

The sequenced material came from CD4+ T cells sorted from blood. Receptors were obtained from a woman between 18 and 30 years old in good health.

This clonotype was seen repeatedly, ten times or more. V usage is TRBV5-1 and J usage is TRBJ1-1; 7 nucleotides match TRBD1. The V gene's germline CDR1 is SGHRS and CDR2 YFSETQ. CDR3 length equals 16 residues. J was trimmed by 3 bases and V by 4 bases; bases with no gene match: 12. The CDR3 loop is CASSRQTGRRDTEAFF. CDR3 sequence (DNA): TGCGCCAGCAGCCGTCAGACAGGGAGGAGGGACACTGAAGCTTTCTTT.

The chain joins TRBV5-1 to TRBJ1-1; no reliable D call. With 1 base removed from V and 0 bases from J, the gap between germline ends came to 7 bases. This CDR3 is built from 14 residues. CDR1 is SGHRS and CDR2 is YFSETQ in the germline V gene. In nucleotides, the CDR3 is TGCGCCAGCAGCTTGAGGGAAATGAACACTGAAGCTTTCTTT. Translation gives CASSLREMNTEAFF.